The 23 T cell receptor beta chains presented below share a single source sample, sequenced in a study of blood T cell repertoires in COVID-19. Clones were read by immunoSEQ multiplex PCR, and TCRdb kept only the in-frame ones, dropping some. The sample contains more than 150,000 clones, approximately 86% of which appear only once. The sequenced sample consisted of peripheral blood. The receptors shown here come from a man in his sixties with acute or convalescent COVID-19.

V is TRBV28 and J is TRBJ1-5, with D perhaps TRBD1 (6 bases). V gave up 6 bases and J gave up 2 bases, with 17 bases separating them. Germline loops: CDR1 MDHEN, CDR2 SYDVKM. This CDR3 region has 16 residues. This CDR3 is CASRNTGKVRNQPQHF. The CDR3 coding sequence is TGTGCCAGCAGAAATACAGGGAAGGTTCGCAATCAGCCCCAGCATTTT. Full variable domain (remainder filled in from reference TRBV28 and TRBJ1-5): DVKVTQSSRYLVKRTGEKVFLECVQDMDHENMFWYRQDPGLGLRLIYFSYDVKMKEKGDIPEGYSVSREKKERFSLILESASTNQTSMYLCASRNTGKVRNQPQHFGDGTRLSIL.

This chain connects TRBV7-8 to TRBJ1-1; D call uncertain. Trimming cost V 1 base and J 0 bases, with 3 bases left between them. The CDR3 runs to 13 residues. Germline CDR1 reads SGHVS; CDR2 reads FQNEAQ. The CDR3, as DNA: TGTGCCAGCAGCTTAGGTATGAACACTGAAGCTTTCTTT. Its protein product is CASSLGMNTEAFF.

V usage is TRBV5-1 and J usage is TRBJ2-1, with TRBD1 matching over 7 bases. Unmatched junction bases numbered 9, after V lost 4 bases and J lost 8 bases. The CDR3 sequence is 14 residues long. The V gene's germline CDR1 is SGHRS and CDR2 YFSETQ. CDR3 DNA: TGCGCCAGCAGCGTGCAGGGGGAGTTCGATGAGCAGTTCTTC. Protein: CASSVQGEFDEQFF.

The rearrangement uses TRBV9 and TRBJ2-7; TRBD2 agrees at 11 bases. CDR1 SGDLS and CDR2 YYNGEE come from the germline V gene. This CDR3 region has 16 residues. V was pared by 3 bases and J by 0 bases, with 5 bases of the junction left unmatched. CDR3 DNA: TGTGCCAGCAGCGGGACCGGGACTAGCGGCTCCTACGAGCAGTACTTC. Translation: CASSGTGTSGSYEQYF. Complete variable domain (other parts from reference TRBV9 and TRBJ2-7): DSGVTQTPKHLITATGQRVTLRCSPRSGDLSVYWYQQSLDQGLQFLIQYYNGEERAKGNILERFSAQQFPDLHSELNLSSLELGDSALYFCASSGTGTSGSYEQYFGPGTRLTVT.

The CDR3 DNA follows: TGTGCCCTGGGGGCTCCCACCGGGGAGCTGTTTTTT. Its protein product is CALGAPTGELFF. V usage is TRBV3-1 (or the pseudogene TRBV3-2) and J usage is TRBJ2-2; maybe TRBD1 (6 bases). The germline V gene has CDR1 LGHDT and CDR2 YNNKEL (reference sequence). This CDR3 is built from 12 residues. V was clipped by 11 bases and J by 4 bases, with 11 bases between them.

The chain uses TRBV5-4 and TRBJ1-1, with D unclear. Germline-derived CDR1 and CDR2 are SGHNT and YYREEE (reference sequence). The V and J ends lost 0 bases and 0 bases respectively, with 3 bases between them. This CDR3 comprises 13 residues. The CDR3 loop is CASSLDLNTEAFF. In nucleotides, the CDR3 is TGTGCCAGCAGCTTGGACTTGAACACTGAAGCTTTCTTT. Combining the CDR3 with reference TRBV5-4 and TRBJ1-1 gives the whole variable domain ETGVTQSPTHLIKTRGQQVTLRCSSQSGHNTVSWYQQALGQGPQFIFQYYREEENGRGNFPPRFSGLQFPNYSSELNVNALELDDSALYLCASSLDLNTEAFFGQGTRLTVV.

CDR3 amino acids: CASSLAGSGTEAFF. CDR3 nucleotide sequence: TGTGCCAGCAGCCTCGCAGGGTCCGGTACTGAAGCTTTCTTT. This sequence joins TRBV7-9 and TRBJ1-1; tentative D call: TRBD1 (5 bases). CDR3 length: 14 amino acids. The germline CDR1 and CDR2 sequences are SEHNR and FQNEAQ (reference sequence). Trimming left V 5 bases short and J 5 bases short, with 15 bases between.

The chain employs TRBV7-8 and TRBJ2-7; TRBD1 might be the D (5 bases). There are 15 residues in the CDR3. V dropped 6 bases and J dropped 3 bases, with 18 bases sitting between them. Germline CDR1 is SGHVS and CDR2 is FQNEAQ. CDR3 in amino acids: CASSSPLKTGYEQYF. The CDR3 DNA follows: TGTGCCAGCAGTTCCCCACTGAAAACAGGCTACGAGCAGTACTTC.

This clone has just a few counts. V and J are TRBV4-2 and TRBJ2-5; 11 nucleotides line up with TRBD2. This CDR3 spans 17 amino acids. Trimming took 1 base from V and 1 from J; bases not matched to a gene: 5. CDR1 and CDR2 (germline): LGHNA, YNFKEQ. CDR3 region: CASSQGQTSGAQETQYF. The CDR3 nucleotides are TGTGCCAGCAGCCAAGGACAGACTAGCGGGGCCCAAGAGACCCAGTACTTC.

The chain combines TRBV27 with TRBJ1-6; 7 nucleotides line up with TRBD1. The germline gives CDR1 MNHEY, CDR2 SMNVEV (reference sequence). The CDR3 length is 14 residues. V lost 2 bases to trimming and J lost 6 bases; unmatched junction nucleotides: 1. The CDR3 DNA reads TGTGCCAGCAGTTTAAGGGGGCCTAATTCACCCCTCCACTTT. It yields the protein CASSLRGPNSPLHF.

This chain connects TRBV29-1 to TRBJ2-1, with 10 bases matching TRBD2. Looked up from germline, CDR1 is SQVTM and CDR2 is ANQGSEA. The CDR3 has 15 amino acids. Trimming cost V 5 bases and J 6 bases; bases outside gene matches: 10. This CDR3 is CSVSQLAGRGNEQFF. The DNA for the CDR3 is TGCAGCGTTTCCCAACTAGCGGGGAGGGGCAATGAGCAGTTCTTC.

The CDR3: CASDQSGNTIYF. CDR3 in DNA: TGTGCCAGCGATCAGTCTGGAAACACCATATATTTT. This sequence joins TRBV21-1 and TRBJ1-3; the D call TRBD1 from the table was never checked on the DNA. TRBV21-1 is tagged as a pseudogene. This CDR3 is built from 12 residues.

This sequence joins TRBV5-1 and TRBJ2-1, with TRBD2 matching over 11 bases. The germline V gene encodes CDR1 SGHRS and CDR2 YFSETQ. The V segment lost 1 base and the J segment 0 bases; nucleotides outside the gene matches: 9. This CDR3 spans 19 amino acids. This chain's CDR3 is CASSLKGLAESSSYNEQFF. The CDR3 region has the DNA TGCGCCAGCAGCTTGAAGGGACTAGCGGAATCCAGCTCCTACAATGAGCAGTTCTTC.

In this sample, this clone turned up once. The rearrangement links TRBV4-1 to TRBJ2-7; weak D call: TRBD2 (5 bases). The CDR3 has 16 amino acids. Per germline, CDR1 MGHRA and CDR2 YSYEKL. V gave up 1 base and J gave up 1 base, with 14 bases separating them. CDR3 DNA sequence: TGCGCCAGCAGCCAAGCGTTCGTTACTAGGTCCTACGAGCAGTACTTC. Its protein is CASSQAFVTRSYEQYF.

J is TRBJ1-2 and V is TRBV7-3; 9 nucleotides align to TRBD1. This CDR3 region has 16 residues. V shed 5 bases, J shed 4 bases, and the junction held 11 bases outside the gene matches. Germline V gene data show CDR1 as SGHTA and CDR2 as FQGTGA. This CDR3 reads CASSPRTGVVGYGYTF. CDR3 sequence (DNA): TGTGCCAGCAGCCCCCGGACAGGGGTTGTTGGCTATGGCTACACCTTC.

The chain employs TRBV27 and TRBJ2-1, with 9 bases fitting TRBD2. The V segment lost 11 bases and the J segment 10 bases; nucleotides outside the gene matches: 12. Per germline, CDR1 MNHEY and CDR2 SMNVEV (reference sequence). This CDR3 has 13 residues. The CDR3 reads CASSRLAGWEQFF. CDR3 nucleotide sequence: TGTGCCTCCTCCCGGCTAGCGGGATGGGAGCAGTTCTTC.

This rearrangement joins TRBV29-1 to TRBJ1-2, with D possibly TRBD1 on 5 matching bases. Germline CDR1 is SQVTM and CDR2 is ANQGSEA. This CDR3 spans 12 amino acids. V shed 6 bases and J shed 5 bases, with 13 bases lying between them. The CDR3 DNA sequence: TGCAGCGTCCGACTGGGGGGGTATGGCTACACCTTC. Translating it yields CSVRLGGYGYTF.

The chain links TRBV6-6 to TRBJ1-4; D gene unclear. Germline V lookup: CDR1 MNHNY, CDR2 SVGAGI (reference sequence). The CDR3 extends over 12 amino acids. V was clipped by 8 bases and J by 5 bases, with 9 bases between them. The CDR3 nucleotides are TGTGCCAGCCGGCGGTACAATGAAAAACTGTTTTTT. It encodes CASRRYNEKLFF.

The chain recombines TRBV5-1 with TRBJ1-4, with D perhaps matching TRBD1 (5 bases). The CDR3 is made up of 16 amino acids. Germline lookup yields CDR1 SGHRS and CDR2 YFSETQ. Deletions cut 4 bases from V and 4 bases from J, with 17 bases between. CDR3 sequence: CASSRGMQELNEKLFF. CDR3 coding DNA: TGCGCCAGCAGCCGGGGGATGCAGGAACTTAATGAAAAACTGTTTTTT.

The V and J genes are TRBV9 and TRBJ1-2; weak D call: TRBD1 (5 bases). CDR1 is SGDLS and CDR2 is YYNGEE in the germline V gene. V gave up 0 bases and J gave up 6 bases, with 12 bases separating them. This CDR3 is 14 amino acids long. CDR3: CASSVVGGAHGYTF. In DNA, the CDR3 is TGTGCCAGCAGCGTAGTAGGTGGGGCCCATGGCTACACCTTC.

V is TRBV2 and J is TRBJ1-5; D not resolved. From germline, CDR1 is SNHLY and CDR2 FYNNEI. This CDR3 spans 14 amino acids. The V end lost 4 bases, the J end lost 2 bases, and 9 bases lay between the germline ends. The CDR3 region is CASSAGEGNQPQHF. The CDR3, as DNA: TGTGCCAGCAGTGCCGGGGAGGGCAATCAGCCCCAGCATTTT.

The chain is built from TRBV4-1 and TRBJ1-1; tentative D call: TRBD1 (6 bases). The CDR3 consists of 13 residues. Trimming shortened V by 3 bases and J by 7 bases, and 12 bases separated the two germline ends. Germline V lookup: CDR1 MGHRA, CDR2 YSYEKL. The CDR3 nucleotides are TGCGCCAGCAGCCAGCCAACAGGGTATGAAGCTTTCTTT. Translating gives CASSQPTGYEAFF.

The chain uses TRBV9 and TRBJ1-2; no clear D gene. The germline V gene encodes CDR1 SGDLS and CDR2 YYNGEE. V was pared by 0 bases and J by 8 bases, with 14 bases between. There are 14 residues in the CDR3. This CDR3 reads CASSVATPSRGYTF. CDR3 in DNA: TGTGCCAGCAGCGTAGCCACCCCTAGTAGGGGCTACACCTTC.